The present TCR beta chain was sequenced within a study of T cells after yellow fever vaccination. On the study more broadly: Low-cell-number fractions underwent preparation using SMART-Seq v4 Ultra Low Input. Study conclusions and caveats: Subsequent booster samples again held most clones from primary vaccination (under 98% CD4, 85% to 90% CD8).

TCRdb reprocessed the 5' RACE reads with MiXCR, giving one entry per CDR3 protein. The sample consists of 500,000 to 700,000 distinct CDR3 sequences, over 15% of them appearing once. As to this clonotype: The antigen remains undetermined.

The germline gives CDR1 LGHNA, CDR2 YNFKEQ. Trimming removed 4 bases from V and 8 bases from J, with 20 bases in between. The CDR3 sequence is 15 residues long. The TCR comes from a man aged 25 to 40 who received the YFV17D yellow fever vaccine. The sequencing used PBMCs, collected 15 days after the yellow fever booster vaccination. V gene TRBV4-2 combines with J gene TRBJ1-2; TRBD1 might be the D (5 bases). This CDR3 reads CASSPPTGREGGYTF. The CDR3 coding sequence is TGTGCCAGCAGCCCCCCAACGGGACGCGAGGGGGGCTACACCTTC.